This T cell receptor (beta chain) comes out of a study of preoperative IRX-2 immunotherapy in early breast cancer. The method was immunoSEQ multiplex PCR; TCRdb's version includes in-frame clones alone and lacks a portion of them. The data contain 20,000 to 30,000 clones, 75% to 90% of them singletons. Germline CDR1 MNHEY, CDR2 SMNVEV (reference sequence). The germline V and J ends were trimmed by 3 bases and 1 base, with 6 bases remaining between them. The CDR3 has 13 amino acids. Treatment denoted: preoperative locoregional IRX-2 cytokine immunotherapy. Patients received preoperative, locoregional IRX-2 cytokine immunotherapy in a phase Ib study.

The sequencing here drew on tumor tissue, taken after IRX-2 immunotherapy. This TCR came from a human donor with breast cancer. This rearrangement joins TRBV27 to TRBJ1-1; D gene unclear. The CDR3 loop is CASSFFQNTEAFF. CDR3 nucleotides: TGTGCCAGCAGTTTTTTCCAGAACACTGAAGCTTTCTTT.